Presented here are 26 T cell receptor beta chains from one specimen sequenced in a study of identical twins. TCRdb passed the 5' RACE reads through MiXCR, listing each CDR3 protein once. This sample has 510,000 or so distinct CDR3 sequences, with roughly 15% found just once. This sample was shared with a second study, whose subject was yellow fever vaccine responses in identical twins.

Sequencing was carried out using CD4+ T cells sorted from blood. These receptors were obtained from a woman under 30 in good health.

This clonotype was seen more than once but under ten times. The gene calls are TRBV10-2 and TRBJ1-4; tentatively, D is TRBD1 (5 bases). The V gene lost 4 bases and the J gene lost 4 bases, with 13 bases spanning the gap. CDR3 size: 15 residues. The germline V gene has CDR1 WSHSY and CDR2 SAAADI. CDR3 loop: CASSGRGAINEKLFF. The CDR3 DNA is TGCGCCAGCAGTGGGAGGGGAGCCATTAATGAAAAACTGTTTTTT.

The chain has TRBV28 and TRBJ2-7; D tentatively fits TRBD1 or TRBD2 (5 bases each). This CDR3 is built from 11 residues. V lost 4 bases and J 8 bases, leaving 9 bases between the germline ends. Germline assignment: CDR1 MDHEN and CDR2 SYDVKM. This CDR3 is CASSSPGQQYV. As DNA, the CDR3 is TGTGCCAGCAGTTCCCCGGGGCAGCAGTACGTC.

This clonotype has just a few counts. Germline and junction disagree at one end, which may indicate a read error. This chain uses TRBV12-3 or TRBV12-4 with TRBJ2-5, with 11 bases fitting TRBD2. The CDR3 totals 14 residues. The CDR3 region is CASSIAGGYETQYF. DNA for the CDR3: TGTGCCAGCAGTATAGCGGGAGGGTACGAGACCCAGTACTTC.

This clonotype has more than one count but fewer than ten. The V gene is TRBV28, the J gene TRBJ2-7; 10 bases fit TRBD1. Trimming removed 6 bases from V and 6 bases from J; junction bases left unmatched: 11. The CDR3 runs to 15 residues. From germline, CDR1 is MDHEN and CDR2 SYDVKM. For the CDR3, the DNA is TGTGCCAGCAGAAACCCGGGACAGGGGCTTGGCGAGCAGTACTTC. Protein product: CASRNPGQGLGEQYF.

This clonotype was recorded a few times. The rearrangement links TRBV10-3 to TRBJ1-5, with no clear D. Trimming pared 4 bases from V and 1 base from J, leaving 14 bases between. The CDR3 runs 16 residues. CDR1 ENHRY and CDR2 SYGVKD come from the germline V gene. The CDR3 nucleotides are TGTGCCATCAGTGCCAGGCCCTCAGAGAGCAATCAGCCCCAGCATTTT. Its protein is CAISARPSESNQPQHF.

This clonotype came up a few times. The rearrangement uses TRBV12-3 or TRBV12-4 and TRBJ2-1; no definite D call. V dropped 0 bases and J dropped 9 bases, with 9 bases sitting between them. This CDR3 spans 13 amino acids. CDR3 in amino acids: CASSLARLSEQFF. The CDR3 DNA reads as TGTGCCAGCAGTTTAGCCCGACTCAGTGAGCAGTTCTTC.

The chain is built from TRBV28 and TRBJ2-5; 7 positions match TRBD2. This CDR3 is built from 12 residues. With 10 bases clipped from V and 3 bases from J, the junction kept 5 bases outside the gene matches. The germline CDR1 and CDR2 sequences are MDHEN and SYDVKM. The CDR3 nucleotides are TGTGCCACAAGGAGCGGGGAAGAGACCCAGTACTTC. Its translation: CATRSGEETQYF.

This clonotype has at least ten counts. V and J are TRBV12-3 or TRBV12-4 and TRBJ2-3; no definite D call. Trimming took off 6 bases at V and 0 bases at J, with 7 bases between the two ends. The CDR3 contains 13 residues. The CDR3 protein is CASRSESTDTQYF. The CDR3 nucleotides read TGTGCCAGCAGATCAGAAAGCACAGATACGCAGTATTTT.

This clonotype was seen only a few times. This chain links TRBV12-3 or TRBV12-4 with TRBJ2-2; possibly TRBD2 for D (5 bases). Trimming left V 7 bases short and J 4 bases short, with 10 bases between. This CDR3 is 13 amino acids long. CDR3 bases: TGTGCCAGCACCCTCGGACTCACCGGGGAGCTGTTTTTT. It encodes CASTLGLTGELFF.

This clonotype was detected a few times. The chain uses TRBV10-2 and TRBJ2-1; the D gene is possibly TRBD1 (6 bases). The CDR3 covers 16 residues. CDR1 and CDR2 from the germline V gene are WSHSY and SAAADI. Trimming stripped 1 base from V and 7 bases from J, with 17 bases between. CDR3 sequence: CASSEFRQAPPNEQFF. Here the CDR3 DNA reads TGCGCCAGCAGTGAGTTTCGACAGGCGCCTCCGAATGAGCAGTTCTTC.

The chain links TRBV2 to TRBJ2-6; D is perhaps TRBD1 or TRBD2 (7 bases each). The ends were cut back, 8 bases at V and 0 bases at J, with 17 bases in the middle. The germline V gene encodes CDR1 SNHLY and CDR2 FYNNEI. This CDR3 comprises 17 residues. CDR3 nucleotides: TGTGCCAGCGGAGCACGCAGGGGGGGCTCTGGGGCCAACGTCCTGACTTTC. This gives the protein CASGARRGGSGANVLTF.

This clonotype was counted between two and nine times. The chain combines TRBV3-1 with TRBJ2-1, with TRBD2 identical over 7 bases. The CDR3 loop spans 15 amino acids. The V gene end was trimmed by 1 base and the J gene end by 6 bases; junction bases not matched to a gene: 6. Germline assignment: CDR1 LGHDT and CDR2 YNNKEL (reference sequence). Here the CDR3 DNA reads TGTGCCAGCAGCCAAGGGGGGGGGTTCGGCAATGAGCAGTTCTTC. This gives the protein CASSQGGGFGNEQFF.

This clonotype was counted a few times. This chain uses TRBV27 with TRBJ2-1; the D gene is possibly TRBD2 (6 bases). Trimming cost V 6 bases and J 4 bases, with 16 bases left between them. The CDR3 runs 15 residues. From germline, CDR1 is MNHEY and CDR2 SMNVEV (reference sequence). Here the CDR3 reads CASRKIAEAYNEQFF. The DNA for the CDR3 is TGTGCCAGCAGGAAAATAGCGGAGGCATACAATGAGCAGTTCTTC.

The rearrangement uses TRBV10-2 and TRBJ1-1; 8 bases map to TRBD1. CDR3 length equals 13 residues. The J segment lost 3 bases and the V segment lost 6 bases, leaving 3 bases of the junction unmatched. Germline V gene sequence: CDR1 WSHSY, CDR2 SAAADI. In nucleotides, the CDR3 is TGCGCCAGCAGAGGACAGGGATACACTGAAGCTTTCTTT. Residues: CASRGQGYTEAFF.

This chain joins TRBV7-2 and TRBJ2-3; D perhaps matches TRBD2 (5 bases). The CDR3 contains 19 residues. Trimming shortened V by 4 bases and J by 2 bases, and 25 bases separated the two germline ends. The germline V gene has CDR1 SGHTA and CDR2 FQGNSA. For the CDR3, the DNA is TGTGCCAGCAGCTGGGCGGAGCGGAGACTGGCACCTTTCACAGATACGCAGTATTTT. Translating it yields CASSWAERRLAPFTDTQYF.

This clonotype was seen a handful of times. DNA for the CDR3: TGTGCCAGCAGCTTAGATTTGGGGACTTACTACGAGCAGTACTTC. This codes for CASSLDLGTYYEQYF. The chain uses TRBV7-2 and TRBJ2-7, with a tentative D call TRBD2 (6 bases). V was trimmed by 1 base and J by 3 bases, leaving 13 bases between them. The germline V gene encodes CDR1 SGHTA and CDR2 FQGNSA. This CDR3 region has 15 residues.

This clonotype was observed a few times. The rearrangement joins TRBV6-2 or TRBV6-3 to TRBJ2-7; D gene uncertain. CDR3 length equals 13 residues. The V gene's germline CDR1 is MNHEY and CDR2 SVGEGT. V shed 7 bases and J shed 5 bases, with 15 bases lying between them. The CDR3 coding sequence is TGTGCCAGCACGGCTTCTCAGAGCCACGAGCAGTACGTC. Amino acid sequence: CASTASQSHEQYV.

This chain uses TRBV7-3 with TRBJ2-2, with 10 positions matching TRBD2. CDR3 length equals 16 residues. V shed 2 bases, J shed 2 bases, and the junction held 2 bases outside the gene matches. From germline, CDR1 is SGHTA and CDR2 FQGTGA. The CDR3 DNA sequence: TGTGCCAGCAGCTTACTAGCGGGAGTAAACACCGGGGAGCTGTTTTTT. It is translated as CASSLLAGVNTGELFF. The whole variable domain, remainder taken from reference TRBV7-3 and TRBJ2-2, is GAGVSQTPSNKVTEKGKYVELRCDPISGHTALYWYRQSLGQGPEFLIYFQGTGAADDSGLPNDRFFAVRPEGSVSTLKIQRTERGDSAVYLCASSLLAGVNTGELFFGEGSRLTVL.

The chain is built from TRBV12-3 or TRBV12-4 and TRBJ1-1; unclear D gene. The CDR3 has 15 amino acids. V dropped 3 bases and J dropped 6 bases, with 17 bases sitting between them. The CDR3 loop is CASSFFPHDPPEAFF. CDR3 nucleotides: TGTGCCAGCAGTTTTTTCCCACATGACCCACCTGAAGCTTTCTTT.

The chain has TRBV6-5 and TRBJ2-7; 10 bases align to TRBD2. The trim removed 4 bases at V and 3 bases at J, leaving 6 bases unmatched. The CDR3 contains 15 residues. Germline V gene sequence: CDR1 MNHEY, CDR2 SVGAGI. In nucleotides, the CDR3 is TGTGCCAGCAGTTTAGGAGCGGGAGGGCGCTACGAGCAGTACTTC. It codes for CASSLGAGGRYEQYF.

This chain links TRBV7-2 with TRBJ2-3; tentative D call: TRBD2 (5 bases). Germline V gene lookup returns CDR1 SGHTA and CDR2 FQGNSA. The CDR3 runs to 16 residues. V was trimmed by 3 bases and J by 0 bases, leaving 13 bases between them. The CDR3 region is CASSFMIASSTDTQYF. The CDR3 DNA reads as TGTGCCAGCAGCTTTATGATAGCGTCGAGCACAGATACGCAGTATTTT.

This clonotype was seen only a few times. V usage is TRBV2 and J usage is TRBJ2-2; 9 bases are a match to TRBD1. Trimming took 6 bases from V and 0 from J; bases not matched to a gene: 11. This CDR3 has 18 amino acids. In germline, CDR1 is SNHLY, CDR2 FYNNEI. CDR3 protein: CASSPGQGRLPNTGELFF. The CDR3 nucleotides are TGTGCCAGCAGCCCTGGACAGGGGCGACTTCCGAACACCGGGGAGCTGTTTTTT.

The chain links TRBV3-1 to TRBJ2-3; 7 positions agree with TRBD2. The V and J ends lost 0 bases and 1 base, in that order; junction bases with no gene match: 10. Germline CDR1 is LGHDT and CDR2 is YNNKEL (reference sequence). The CDR3 covers 18 residues. CDR3 sequence reads: CASSQDQDSGFGTDTQYF. For the CDR3, the DNA is TGTGCCAGCAGCCAAGACCAAGATAGCGGGTTCGGCACAGATACGCAGTATTTT.

This rearrangement joins TRBV6-1 to TRBJ1-3, with D maybe TRBD1 (5 bases). The V end was cut by 5 bases, the J end by 0 bases, with 11 bases between. The germline CDR1 and CDR2 sequences are MNHNS and SASEGT. CDR3 length: 15 amino acids. As DNA, the CDR3 is TGTGCCAGCAGTCAGACAGCAGACTCTGGAAACACCATATATTTT. Its protein is CASSQTADSGNTIYF.

The rearrangement uses TRBV27 and TRBJ2-7; D uncertain. The length of the CDR3 is 13 residues. Germline values: CDR1 MNHEY, CDR2 SMNVEV (reference sequence). V lost 4 bases to trimming and J lost 6 bases, with 13 bases between them. In nucleotides, the CDR3 is TGTGCCAGCAGTTCAGCGTCTCTTCTCGAGCAGTACTTC. It encodes CASSSASLLEQYF.

The V call is TRBV20-1, the J call TRBJ1-2; TRBD1 agrees at 9 bases. The CDR3 runs 15 residues. Per germline, CDR1 DFQATT and CDR2 SNEGSKA (reference sequence). The ends lost 4 bases at V and 5 bases at J; junction bases unmatched: 11. The CDR3 here is CSAIKPPTGGYGYTF. The DNA of the CDR3 is TGCAGTGCTATAAAACCGCCGACAGGGGGATATGGCTACACCTTC.